Below are 22 T cell receptor beta chains sequenced from a single sample in a study of Graves' ophthalmopathy and Graves' hyperthyroidism (dated by TCRdb to the late 2010s). The sequencing machine was an Illumina HiSeq 2000. TCR beta CDR3 regions were amplified from RNA transcripts for repertoire sequencing. The first round of RT-PCR was done with HTBI primers and the Qiagen OneStep RT-PCR kit, and was followed by a second round of multiplex PCR, then size selection and purification. Clones were called with MiXCR by TCRdb after fastp trimmed the public reads at Q25, and only in-frame beta chains were retained. When rows share a CDR3 protein, they turn into one entry using the most common DNA and genes. For this sample the table gives almost 750,000 distinct CDR3 sequences, of which roughly 41% were detected only once. Less than 55% of the sample lies in the top ten. Sequencing was carried out using peripheral blood. The receptors come from an adult man with Graves' ophthalmopathy.

This chain joins TRBV11-2 and TRBJ1-1; the match to TRBD1 covers 9 bases. Germline-derived CDR1 and CDR2 are SGHAT and FQNNGV. The CDR3 loop spans 15 amino acids. V shed 6 bases and J 4 bases; nucleotides not matched to a gene: 9. In DNA form, the CDR3 reads TGTGCCAGCAGTTTAATCGACAGGGGGAGCACTGAAGCTTTCTTT. It encodes CASSLIDRGSTEAFF.

This clonotype was seen a few times. The gene calls are TRBV20-1 and TRBJ1-5; TRBD1 matches 7 bases. The V segment lost 2 bases and the J segment 3 bases; nucleotides outside the gene matches: 7. Germline V lookup: CDR1 DFQATT, CDR2 SNEGSKA (reference sequence). There are 15 residues in the CDR3. CDR3 in amino acids: CSARSTGVYNQPQHF. The CDR3, as DNA: TGCAGTGCTAGATCCACAGGGGTGTACAATCAGCCCCAGCATTTT.

On this clonotype itself: A much larger clone differs by one base, so this may be a read error. The conserved final phenylalanine or tryptophan is absent from the CDR3, which likely points to a read error. The chain joins TRBV11-2 to TRBJ1-2; D call uncertain. The length of the CDR3 is 13 residues. Between the trimmed V and J ends, which lost 5 bases and 6 bases, there was a span of 13 bases. Germline V gives CDR1 SGHAT, CDR2 FQNNGV. For the CDR3, the DNA is TGTGCCAGCAGCCTGTGGGGTCCCAATGGCTACACCATC. It yields the protein CASSLWGPNGYTI.

This chain connects TRBV7-9 to TRBJ2-6; D remains unclear. Germline V gives CDR1 SEHNR, CDR2 FQNEAQ (reference sequence). The V end lost 3 bases, the J end lost 4 bases, and 10 bases lay between the germline ends. This CDR3 has 15 amino acids. The CDR3 DNA is TGTGCCAGCAGCTTGATAACTTTGGGGGCCAACGTCCTGACTTTC. Protein sequence: CASSLITLGANVLTF.

The rearrangement joins TRBV11-1 to TRBJ2-6, with D possibly being TRBD2 (5 bases). The germline V and J ends were trimmed by 3 bases and 1 base, with 16 bases remaining between them. This CDR3 has 18 amino acids. Per germline, CDR1 SGHAT and CDR2 FQDESV (reference sequence). CDR3 DNA sequence: TGTGCCAGCAGCTTGGCCCAGCGGATAGGATCTGGGGCCAACGTCCTGACTTTC. Its translation is CASSLAQRIGSGANVLTF.

The chain has TRBV7-9 and TRBJ2-7; D gene uncertain. Germline V gene sequence: CDR1 SEHNR, CDR2 FQNEAQ (reference sequence). The CDR3 consists of 13 residues. Trimming pared 3 bases from V and 3 bases from J, leaving 9 bases between. In DNA form, the CDR3 reads TGTGCCAGCAGCTTGAACAGCTACTACGAGCAGTACTTC. Its protein product is CASSLNSYYEQYF.

This clonotype was seen ten or more times. This rearrangement joins TRBV25-1 to TRBJ2-2; 7 bases are shared with TRBD1. The germline V gene encodes CDR1 MGHDK and CDR2 SYGVNS. This CDR3 has 15 amino acids. V shed 4 bases, J shed 3 bases, and the junction held 5 bases outside the gene matches. The CDR3 loop is CASSALTGYTGELFF. The CDR3 DNA is TGTGCCAGCAGTGCATTGACAGGGTACACCGGGGAGCTGTTTTTT.

This clonotype occurred a few times. The chain combines TRBV6-1 with TRBJ1-4; D may be TRBD1 (5 bases). The V end was cut by 4 bases, the J end by 7 bases, with 16 bases between. Germline CDR1 reads MNHNS; CDR2 reads SASEGT. The CDR3 is made up of 15 amino acids. The DNA of the CDR3 is TGTGCCAGCAGTGTCTACAGGAGCGGGGGTGAAAAACTGTTTTTT. Protein product: CASSVYRSGGEKLFF.

This clonotype has at least ten counts. CDR3: CASSPSGGAGETQYF. The CDR3 region has the DNA TGTGCCAGCAGCCCTAGCGGGGGGGCCGGGGAGACCCAGTACTTC. This chain connects TRBV7-3 to TRBJ2-5, with 12 bases that match TRBD2. V lost 5 bases and J lost 5; bases outside the gene matches: 6. Germline V gene sequence: CDR1 SGHTA, CDR2 FQGTGA. This CDR3 is 15 amino acids long.

The V and J genes are TRBV20-1 and TRBJ1-6, with D perhaps matching TRBD1 (6 bases). Per germline, CDR1 DFQATT and CDR2 SNEGSKA (reference sequence). The CDR3 extends over 14 amino acids. The CDR3 bases are TGCAGCCTCTTGAGCGGGGGCCGGAATTCACCCCTCCACTTT. Residues: CSLLSGGRNSPLHF.

This clonotype was seen many times. The rearrangement uses TRBV9 and TRBJ1-2, with 7 bases identical to TRBD1. The CDR3 has 13 residues. Looked up from germline, CDR1 is SGDLS and CDR2 is YYNGEE. The V gene end was trimmed by 3 bases and the J gene end by 5 bases; junction bases not matched to a gene: 4. DNA for the CDR3: TGTGCCAGCAGCGAGACAGGGTATTATGGCTACACCTTC. As protein: CASSETGYYGYTF.

The chain is built from TRBV25-1 and TRBJ2-7; maybe TRBD1 (5 bases). Germline V CDR1 and CDR2: MGHDK, SYGVNS. The CDR3 consists of 15 residues. Trimming removed 5 bases at V and 1 base at J, with 15 bases between. The CDR3 loop reads CASSYDWQGSYEQYF. DNA of the CDR3: TGTGCCAGCAGTTACGATTGGCAGGGTTCCTACGAGCAGTACTTC.

This clonotype was seen only a few times. This chain links TRBV25-1 with TRBJ1-1, with D tentatively TRBD1 (6 bases). V shed 6 bases and J shed 5 bases, with 19 bases lying between them. This CDR3 has 15 amino acids. Germline lookup yields CDR1 MGHDK and CDR2 SYGVNS. The CDR3 loop reads CASREPRGGVTEAFF. CDR3 in DNA: TGTGCCAGCAGAGAACCCAGGGGAGGGGTGACTGAAGCTTTCTTT.

This clonotype appeared many times. In nucleotides, the CDR3 is TGTGCCAGCAGCTTAGCAGGTGACAGGACCTACGAGCAGTACTTC. Residues: CASSLAGDRTYEQYF. V is TRBV7-9 and J is TRBJ2-7; a weak D match, TRBD1 (6 bases). Germline V gene sequence: CDR1 SEHNR, CDR2 FQNEAQ (reference sequence). V was pared by 0 bases and J by 2 bases, with 11 bases between. The CDR3 is 15 amino acids.

The gene calls are TRBV5-8 and TRBJ1-1; 8 nucleotides match TRBD1. This CDR3 comprises 16 residues. The J segment lost 4 bases and the V segment lost 0 bases, leaving 8 bases of the junction unmatched. The germline CDR1 and CDR2 sequences are SGHTS and YDEGEE. The CDR3 DNA reads as TGTGCCAGCAGCTTGGACAGGGGGAGGGTGGGCACTGAAGCTTTCTTT. Protein: CASSLDRGRVGTEAFF.

The rearrangement uses TRBV6-1 and TRBJ2-7; TRBD1 matches at 9 bases. The CDR3 is made up of 16 amino acids. In germline, CDR1 is MNHNS, CDR2 SASEGT. The trim removed 3 bases at V and 3 bases at J, leaving 9 bases unmatched. The CDR3 loop reads CASSETPGQGFYEQYF. In DNA, the CDR3 is TGTGCCAGCAGTGAGACACCGGGACAGGGTTTCTACGAGCAGTACTTC.

The V gene is TRBV10-2, the J gene TRBJ1-1, with TRBD1 matching 8 bases. Germline V gives CDR1 WSHSY, CDR2 SAAADI. Losses at the gene ends were 2 bases for V and 4 bases for J; bases not matched to a gene: 3. This CDR3 spans 14 amino acids. The CDR3 sequence is CASSEPQGVTEAFF. For the CDR3, the DNA is TGCGCCAGCAGTGAGCCACAGGGGGTCACTGAAGCTTTCTTT.

This clonotype was detected many times. The V and J genes are TRBV7-8 and TRBJ2-7; 7 bases align to TRBD1. The V gene end was trimmed by 1 base and the J gene end by 4 bases; junction bases not matched to a gene: 10. The CDR3 contains 16 residues. CDR1 SGHVS and CDR2 FQNEAQ come from the germline V gene. CDR3 in DNA: TGTGCCAGCAGCTTAGGGGGACAGTTCGGCTCTTACGAGCAGTACTTC. Protein: CASSLGGQFGSYEQYF.

The chain uses TRBV25-1 and TRBJ1-2; TRBD1 is a possible D gene (5 bases). This CDR3 region has 15 residues. V gave up 5 bases and J gave up 2 bases, with 15 bases separating them. Germline V gene lookup returns CDR1 MGHDK and CDR2 SYGVNS. CDR3 region: CASSLNVYRNYGYTF. The CDR3 DNA reads as TGTGCCAGCAGTTTAAACGTCTACAGGAACTATGGCTACACCTTC.

As concerns this clonotype: This may arise from a read error, as a much more abundant clone is one base away. The chain recombines TRBV10-1 with TRBJ2-5; D is possibly TRBD2 (5 bases). Germline CDR1 is WNHNN and CDR2 is SYGVQD (reference sequence). There are 15 residues in the CDR3. With 6 bases removed from V and 7 bases from J, the gap between germline ends came to 21 bases. CDR3 amino acids: CASSGSPGEGGTQYF. The CDR3 DNA reads as TGCGCCAGCAGCGGCTCGCCTGGGGAAGGAGGGACCCAGTACTTC.

In the case of this clonotype: A read error may explain this, as a much larger clone is one base away. This sequence joins TRBV9 and TRBJ1-1; D may be TRBD1 (5 bases). Per the germline V gene, CDR1 is SGDLS and CDR2 is YYNGEE. The CDR3 sequence is 13 residues long. V was clipped by 5 bases and J by 3 bases, with 11 bases between them. CDR3 in amino acids: CASSLLGHTEAFF. As DNA, the CDR3 is TGTGCCAGCAGTTTATTGGGACACACTGAAGCTTTCTTT.

This clonotype was observed a few times. This chain uses TRBV9 with TRBJ1-2; D not certain. Germline CDR1 SGDLS, CDR2 YYNGEE. Trimming pared 4 bases from V and 5 bases from J, leaving 21 bases between. This CDR3 has 16 amino acids. DNA for the CDR3: TGTGCCAGCAGCCCACGATACGGACGGGAAGAGTATGGCTACACCTTC. Protein sequence: CASSPRYGREEYGYTF.